This passage covers 8 T cell receptor beta chains from one sample sequenced in a study of vaccination effects on CD4 cells after COVID-19. Ahead of sequencing, the ViraFEST assay grew antigen-specific CD4+ T cells using viral peptide pools. Around day 10 of culture, CD4+ T cells were separated out. Vaccinated participants had no history of SARS-CoV-2 infection and tested negative for nucleocapsid antibodies. The assay was immunoSEQ multiplex PCR, and TCRdb's table has in-frame clones only and misses some. The sample yields about 24,000 clones, approximately 74% seen once. These receptors' antigens are unknown. This specimen consisted of CD4+ T cells from PBMCs cultured with SARS-CoV-2 spike peptides, obtained before COVID-19 vaccination. The receptors originated from a human donor who received a COVID-19 vaccine.

In DNA, the CDR3 is TGTGCCTGGACCTTGGGCCCCCCATACTACGAGCAGTACTTC. Translating it yields CAWTLGPPYYEQYF. The chain recombines TRBV30 with TRBJ2-7, with unresolved D. CDR3 size: 14 residues. Trimming stripped 4 bases from V and 3 bases from J, with 16 bases between. CDR1 and CDR2 (germline): GTSNPN, SVGIG (reference sequence).

The CDR3 DNA is TGTGCCAGCAGTTTAGTTAGCAAGGAGGCCCAGTACTTC. This translates into CASSLVSKEAQYF. The V gene is TRBV12-3 or TRBV12-4, the J gene TRBJ2-5; D might be TRBD2 (5 bases). The CDR3 has 13 amino acids. V dropped 1 base and J dropped 9 bases, with 12 bases sitting between them.

This sequence joins TRBV9 and TRBJ1-5; 8 bases are a match to TRBD1. Germline V gives CDR1 SGDLS, CDR2 YYNGEE. J gave up 5 bases and V 8 bases, and 15 bases lay outside the gene matches. The CDR3 is made up of 16 amino acids. CDR3 DNA: TGTGCCAGACTACGGAACGGGCAGGGGGCCCATCAGCCCCAGCATTTT. Residues: CARLRNGQGAHQPQHF.

The table lists this clone with a few counts. V and J are TRBV5-1 and TRBJ1-2, with 8 bases lining up with TRBD1. Trimming at V came to 3 bases and at J to 6 bases, leaving 4 bases not matched to a gene. The CDR3 loop spans 13 amino acids. The germline CDR1 and CDR2 sequences are SGHRS and YFSETQ. In DNA, the CDR3 is TGCGCCAGCAGCTCGGGACAGGAAAATGGCTACACCTTC. Translating it yields CASSSGQENGYTF.

The genes are TRBV6-5 and TRBJ2-7; TRBD1 agrees at 7 bases. Germline V gene data show CDR1 as MNHEY and CDR2 as SVGAGI. The CDR3 is 12 amino acids. Germline trimming cut 11 bases from V and 6 bases from J; bases unmatched to any gene: 10. CDR3: CAVETGLGEQYF. The DNA of the CDR3 is TGTGCCGTAGAGACAGGGCTCGGCGAGCAGTACTTC.

This clone has only one observation. The rearrangement links TRBV12-3 or TRBV12-4 to TRBJ1-2, with D hard to call. V lost 8 bases to trimming and J lost 3 bases, with 7 bases between them. This CDR3 region has 11 residues. In DNA form, the CDR3 reads TGTGCCAGCGTGGCTGACTATGGCTACACCTTC. Translated, it gives CASVADYGYTF.

The chain uses TRBV10-2 and TRBJ2-3, with 9 bases aligning to TRBD2. The length of the CDR3 is 15 residues. Trimming cost V 8 bases and J 1 base; bases outside gene matches: 7. CDR1 is WSHSY and CDR2 is SAAADI in the germline V gene. The CDR3, as DNA: TGCGCCAGCTTAGGTGTAGCGGGAGGCACAGATACGCAGTATTTT. Amino acid sequence: CASLGVAGGTDTQYF.

CDR3 bases: TGTGCCAGCAGCTTAGAGGGACAGGGACGATCTCAGCCCCAGCATTTT. Protein sequence: CASSLEGQGRSQPQHF. The chain uses TRBV7-9 and TRBJ1-5; TRBD1 matches at 9 bases. The CDR3 totals 16 residues. CDR1 is SEHNR and CDR2 is FQNEAQ in the germline V gene (reference sequence). V shed 1 base, J shed 6 bases, and the junction held 7 bases outside the gene matches.